This T cell receptor beta chain was sequenced for a study of vaccination and CD4 T cells after COVID-19. Study summary: Stimuli were overlapping spike peptide pools of SARS-CoV-2 and three common cold coronaviruses (HCoV-NL63, HCoV-OC43, HCoV-229E).

Germline lookup yields CDR1 SGHDT and CDR2 YYEEEE. The CDR3 runs 15 residues. The J segment lost 7 bases and the V segment lost 4 bases, leaving 8 bases of the junction unmatched. Only one count was recorded for this clonotype. Its antigen remains unknown. At the Johns Hopkins FTIC core, DNA taken from cultured CD4+ T cells was sequenced by way of the Oncomine TCR Beta short-read assay. TCRdb re-analysed the PCR reads in MiXCR, keeping a single row per CDR3 protein. The sample holds 15,000 or so distinct CDR3 sequences, 72% seen once. Treatment: roughly 10-day PBMC culture with coronavirus spike peptide pools or control peptides (ViraFEST assay).

The receptor was derived from a human donor who had recovered from COVID-19. Sequencing was performed on CD4+ T cells from blood, cultured in vitro. The rearrangement joins TRBV5-6 to TRBJ1-1; 12 positions agree with TRBD1. The CDR3 sequence: CASSTGQGALGEAFF. CDR3 nucleotide sequence: TGTGCCAGCAGCACGGGACAGGGGGCATTAGGTGAAGCTTTCTTT. Filled out from reference TRBV5-6 and TRBJ1-1, the complete variable domain reads DAGVTQSPTHLIKTRGQQVTLRCSPKSGHDTVSWYQQALGQGPQFIFQYYEEEERQRGNFPDRFSGHQFPNYSSELNVNALLLGDSALYLCASSTGQGALGEAFFGQGTRLTVV.